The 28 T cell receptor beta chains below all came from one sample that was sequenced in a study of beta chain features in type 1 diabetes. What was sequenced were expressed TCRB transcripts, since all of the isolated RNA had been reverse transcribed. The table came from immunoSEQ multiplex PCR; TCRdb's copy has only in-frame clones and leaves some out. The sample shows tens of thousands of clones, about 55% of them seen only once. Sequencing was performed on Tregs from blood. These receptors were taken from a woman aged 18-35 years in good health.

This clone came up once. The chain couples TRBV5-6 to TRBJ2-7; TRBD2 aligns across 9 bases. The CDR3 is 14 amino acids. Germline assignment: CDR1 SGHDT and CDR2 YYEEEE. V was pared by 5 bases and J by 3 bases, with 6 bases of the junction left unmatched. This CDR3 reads CASRLLAGVYEQYF. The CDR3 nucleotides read TGTGCCAGCAGGCTATTAGCGGGAGTCTACGAGCAGTACTTC.

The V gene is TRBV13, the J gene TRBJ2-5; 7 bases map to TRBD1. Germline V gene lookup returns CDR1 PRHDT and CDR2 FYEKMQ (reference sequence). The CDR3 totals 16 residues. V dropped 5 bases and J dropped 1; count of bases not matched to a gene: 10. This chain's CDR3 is CASSPRQGGAQETQYF. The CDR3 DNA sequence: TGTGCCAGCAGCCCAAGACAGGGTGGGGCCCAAGAGACCCAGTACTTC.

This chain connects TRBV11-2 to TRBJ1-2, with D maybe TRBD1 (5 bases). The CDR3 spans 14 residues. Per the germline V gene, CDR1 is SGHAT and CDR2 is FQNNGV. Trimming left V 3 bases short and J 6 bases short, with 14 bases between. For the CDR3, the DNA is TGTGCCAGCAGCTTTGGGGCCGGTGATGATGGCTACACCTTC. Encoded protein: CASSFGAGDDGYTF.

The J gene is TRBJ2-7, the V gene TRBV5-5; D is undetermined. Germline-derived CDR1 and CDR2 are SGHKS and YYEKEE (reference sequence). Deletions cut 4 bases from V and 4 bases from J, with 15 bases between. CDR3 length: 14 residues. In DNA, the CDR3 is TGTGCCAGCAGCCGTGGGCCTTACACATACGAGCAGTACTTC. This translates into CASSRGPYTYEQYF.

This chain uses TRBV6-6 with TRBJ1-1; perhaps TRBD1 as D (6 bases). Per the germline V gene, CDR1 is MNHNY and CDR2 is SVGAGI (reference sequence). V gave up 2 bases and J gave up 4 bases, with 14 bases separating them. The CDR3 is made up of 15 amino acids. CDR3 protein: CASSYPLTGSTEAFF. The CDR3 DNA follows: TGTGCCAGCAGTTACCCGCTAACAGGGTCCACTGAAGCTTTCTTT.

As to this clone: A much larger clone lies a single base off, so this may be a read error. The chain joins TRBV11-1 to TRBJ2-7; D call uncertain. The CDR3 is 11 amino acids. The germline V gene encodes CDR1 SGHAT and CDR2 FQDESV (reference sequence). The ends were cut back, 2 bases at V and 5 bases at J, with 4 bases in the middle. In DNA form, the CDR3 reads TGTGCCAGCAGCTTACATCACGAGCAGTACTTC. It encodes CASSLHHEQYF.

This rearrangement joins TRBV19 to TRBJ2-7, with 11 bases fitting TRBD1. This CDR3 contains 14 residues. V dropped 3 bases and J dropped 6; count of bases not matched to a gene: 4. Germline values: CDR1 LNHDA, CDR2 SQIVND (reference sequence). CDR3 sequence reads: CASSIRDRGAEQYF. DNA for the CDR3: TGTGCCAGTAGTATTCGGGACAGGGGGGCCGAGCAGTACTTC.

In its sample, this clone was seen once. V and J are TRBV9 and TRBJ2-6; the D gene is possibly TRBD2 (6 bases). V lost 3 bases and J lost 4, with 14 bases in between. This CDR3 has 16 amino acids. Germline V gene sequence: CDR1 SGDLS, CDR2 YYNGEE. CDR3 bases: TGTGCCAGCAGCGGGGGGGTTGGAAACGGGGCCAACGTCCTGACTTTC. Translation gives CASSGGVGNGANVLTF.

CDR3 loop: CASSFTGGLDEQYF. CDR3 DNA: TGTGCCAGCAGCTTTACAGGGGGCTTGGACGAGCAGTACTTC. The chain links TRBV5-6 to TRBJ2-7, with TRBD1 matching over 9 bases. V was pared by 2 bases and J by 5 bases, with 5 bases of the junction left unmatched. The CDR3 has 14 residues. Looked up from germline, CDR1 is SGHDT and CDR2 is YYEEEE.

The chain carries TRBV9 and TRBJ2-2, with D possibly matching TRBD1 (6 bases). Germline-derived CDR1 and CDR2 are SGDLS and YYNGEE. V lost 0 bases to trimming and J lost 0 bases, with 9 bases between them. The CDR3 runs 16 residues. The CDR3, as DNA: TGTGCCAGCAGCGTAGGGGGACACCCGAACACCGGGGAGCTGTTTTTT. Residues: CASSVGGHPNTGELFF.

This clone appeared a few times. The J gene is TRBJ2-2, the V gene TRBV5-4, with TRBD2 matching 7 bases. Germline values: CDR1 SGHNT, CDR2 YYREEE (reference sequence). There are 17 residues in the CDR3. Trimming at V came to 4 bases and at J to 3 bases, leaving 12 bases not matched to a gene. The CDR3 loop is CASSPPRGTTHTGELFF. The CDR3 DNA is TGTGCCAGCAGCCCCCCCCGGGGGACTACTCACACCGGGGAGCTGTTTTTT. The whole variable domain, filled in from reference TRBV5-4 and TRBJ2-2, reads ETGVTQSPTHLIKTRGQQVTLRCSSQSGHNTVSWYQQALGQGPQFIFQYYREEENGRGNFPPRFSGLQFPNYSSELNVNALELDDSALYLCASSPPRGTTHTGELFFGEGSRLTVL.

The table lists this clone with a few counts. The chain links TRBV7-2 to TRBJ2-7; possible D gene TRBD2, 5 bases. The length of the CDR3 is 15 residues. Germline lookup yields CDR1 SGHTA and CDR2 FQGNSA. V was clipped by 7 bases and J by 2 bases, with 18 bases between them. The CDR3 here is CASTSGVASPYEQYF. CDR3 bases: TGTGCCAGCACCTCCGGGGTAGCGTCCCCCTACGAGCAGTACTTC.

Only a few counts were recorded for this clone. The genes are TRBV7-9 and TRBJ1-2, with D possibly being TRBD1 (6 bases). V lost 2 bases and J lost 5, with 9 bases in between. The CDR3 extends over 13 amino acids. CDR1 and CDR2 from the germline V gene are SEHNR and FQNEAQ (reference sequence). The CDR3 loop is CASSLTGPYGYTF. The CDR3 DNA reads TGTGCCAGCAGCTTAACAGGGCCGTATGGCTACACCTTC.

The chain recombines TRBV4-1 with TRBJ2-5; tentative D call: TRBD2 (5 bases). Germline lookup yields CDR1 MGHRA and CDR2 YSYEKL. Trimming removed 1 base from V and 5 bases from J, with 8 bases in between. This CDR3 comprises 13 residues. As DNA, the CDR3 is TGCGCCAGCAGCCAAGTTACGGGGGAGACCCAGTACTTC. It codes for CASSQVTGETQYF.

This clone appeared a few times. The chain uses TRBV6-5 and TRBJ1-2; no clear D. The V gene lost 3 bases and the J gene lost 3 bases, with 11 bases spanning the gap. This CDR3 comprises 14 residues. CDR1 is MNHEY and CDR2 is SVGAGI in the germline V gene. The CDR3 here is CASSYLDKHYGYTF. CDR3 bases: TGTGCCAGCAGTTATTTAGACAAGCACTATGGCTACACCTTC.

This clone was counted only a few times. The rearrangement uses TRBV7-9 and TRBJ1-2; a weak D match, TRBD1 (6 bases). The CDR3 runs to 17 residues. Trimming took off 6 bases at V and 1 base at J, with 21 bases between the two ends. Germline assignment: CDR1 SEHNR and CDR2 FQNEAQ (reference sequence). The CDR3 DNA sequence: TGTGCCAGCAGGAATTCTGGGCAGGGGCGGAATAACTATGGCTACACCTTC. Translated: CASRNSGQGRNNYGYTF.

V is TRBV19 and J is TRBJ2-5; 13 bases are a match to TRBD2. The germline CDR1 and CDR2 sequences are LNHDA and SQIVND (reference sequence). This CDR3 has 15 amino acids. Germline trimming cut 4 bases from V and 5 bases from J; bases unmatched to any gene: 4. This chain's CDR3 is CASSTGLAGAETQYF. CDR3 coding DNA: TGTGCCAGTAGTACCGGACTAGCGGGGGCGGAGACCCAGTACTTC.

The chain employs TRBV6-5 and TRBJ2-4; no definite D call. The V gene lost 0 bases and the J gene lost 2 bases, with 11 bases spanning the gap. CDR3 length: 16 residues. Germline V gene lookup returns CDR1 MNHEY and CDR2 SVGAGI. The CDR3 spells CASSYSITVSKNIQYF. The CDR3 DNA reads TGTGCCAGCAGTTACTCGATTACAGTTTCCAAAAACATTCAGTACTTC.

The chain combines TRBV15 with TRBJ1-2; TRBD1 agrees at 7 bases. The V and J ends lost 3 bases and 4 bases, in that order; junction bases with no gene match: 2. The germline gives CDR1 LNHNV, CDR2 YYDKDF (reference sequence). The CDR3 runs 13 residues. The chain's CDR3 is CATSRTGSYGYTF. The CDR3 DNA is TGTGCCACCAGCAGGACAGGGTCCTATGGCTACACCTTC.

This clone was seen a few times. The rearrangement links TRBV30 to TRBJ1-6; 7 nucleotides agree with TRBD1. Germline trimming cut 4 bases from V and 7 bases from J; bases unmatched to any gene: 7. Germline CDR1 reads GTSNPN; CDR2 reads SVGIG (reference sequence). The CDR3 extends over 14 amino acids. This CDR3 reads CAWTMDRLNSPLHF. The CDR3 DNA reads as TGTGCCTGGACCATGGACAGGCTGAATTCACCCCTCCACTTT.

CDR3 in DNA: TGTGCCAGCAGGAGACTAGCGCTTCTGGAGACCCAGTACTTC. It specifies CASRRLALLETQYF. The gene calls are TRBV6-1 and TRBJ2-5, with 8 bases fitting TRBD2. Germline V gives CDR1 MNHNS, CDR2 SASEGT. V shed 6 bases and J 5 bases; nucleotides not matched to a gene: 8. The CDR3 is made up of 14 amino acids.

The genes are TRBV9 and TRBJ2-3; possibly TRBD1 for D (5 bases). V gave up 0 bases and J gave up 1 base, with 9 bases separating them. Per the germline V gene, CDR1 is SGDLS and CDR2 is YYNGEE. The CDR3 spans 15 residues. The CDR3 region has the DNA TGTGCCAGCAGCGTAGAGGTGGGGCGCACAGATACGCAGTATTTT. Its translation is CASSVEVGRTDTQYF. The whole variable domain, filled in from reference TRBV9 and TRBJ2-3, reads DSGVTQTPKHLITATGQRVTLRCSPRSGDLSVYWYQQSLDQGLQFLIQYYNGEERAKGNILERFSAQQFPDLHSELNLSSLELGDSALYFCASSVEVGRTDTQYFGPGTRLTVL.

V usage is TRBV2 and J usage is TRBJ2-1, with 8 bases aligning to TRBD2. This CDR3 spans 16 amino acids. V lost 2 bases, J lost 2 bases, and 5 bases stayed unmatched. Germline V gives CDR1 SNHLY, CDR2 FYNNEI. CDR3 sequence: CASSESSGRAYNEQFF. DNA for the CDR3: TGTGCCAGCAGTGAATCAAGCGGGAGAGCCTACAATGAGCAGTTCTTC.

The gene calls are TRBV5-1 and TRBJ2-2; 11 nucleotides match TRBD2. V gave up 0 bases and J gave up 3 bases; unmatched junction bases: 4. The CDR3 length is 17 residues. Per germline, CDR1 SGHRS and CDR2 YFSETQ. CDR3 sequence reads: CASSLASGGLDTGELFF. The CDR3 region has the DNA TGCGCCAGCAGCTTGGCTAGCGGGGGGCTAGACACCGGGGAGCTGTTTTTT.

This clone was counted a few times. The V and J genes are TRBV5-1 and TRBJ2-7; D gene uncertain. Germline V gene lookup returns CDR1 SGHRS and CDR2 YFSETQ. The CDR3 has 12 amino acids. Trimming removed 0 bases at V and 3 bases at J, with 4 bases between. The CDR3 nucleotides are TGCGCCAGCAGCTTGGACGGCTACGAGCAGTACTTC. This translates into CASSLDGYEQYF.

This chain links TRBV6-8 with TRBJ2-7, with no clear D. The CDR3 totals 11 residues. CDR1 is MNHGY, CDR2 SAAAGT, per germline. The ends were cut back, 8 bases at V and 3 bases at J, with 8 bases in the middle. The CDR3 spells CASALGYEQYF. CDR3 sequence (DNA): TGTGCCAGCGCCCTCGGCTACGAGCAGTACTTC.

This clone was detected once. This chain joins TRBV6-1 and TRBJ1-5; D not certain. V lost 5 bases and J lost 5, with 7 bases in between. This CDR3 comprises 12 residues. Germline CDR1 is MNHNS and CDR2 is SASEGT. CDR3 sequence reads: CASSWEDQPQHF. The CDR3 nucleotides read TGTGCCAGCAGTTGGGAGGATCAGCCCCAGCATTTT.

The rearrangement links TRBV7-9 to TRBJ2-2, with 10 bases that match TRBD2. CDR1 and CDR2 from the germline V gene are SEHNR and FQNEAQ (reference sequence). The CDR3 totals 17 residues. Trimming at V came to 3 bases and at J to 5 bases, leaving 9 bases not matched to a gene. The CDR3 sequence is CASSFGPGLASTGELFF. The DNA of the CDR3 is TGTGCCAGCAGCTTCGGCCCGGGACTAGCGAGTACCGGGGAGCTGTTTTTT.